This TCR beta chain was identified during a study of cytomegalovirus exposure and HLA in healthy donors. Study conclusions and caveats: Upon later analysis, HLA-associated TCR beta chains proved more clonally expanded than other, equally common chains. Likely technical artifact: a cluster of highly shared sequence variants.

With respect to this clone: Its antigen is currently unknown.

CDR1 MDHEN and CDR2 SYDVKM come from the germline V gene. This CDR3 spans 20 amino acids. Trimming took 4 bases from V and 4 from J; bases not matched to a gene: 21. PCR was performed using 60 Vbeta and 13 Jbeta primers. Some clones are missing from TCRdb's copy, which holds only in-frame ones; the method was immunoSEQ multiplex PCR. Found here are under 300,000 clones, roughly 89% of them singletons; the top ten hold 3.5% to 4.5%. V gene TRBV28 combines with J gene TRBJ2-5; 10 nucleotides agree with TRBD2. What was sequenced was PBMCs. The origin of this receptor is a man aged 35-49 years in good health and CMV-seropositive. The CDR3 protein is CASSSWTSGSIGRVGETQYF. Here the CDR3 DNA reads TGTGCCAGCAGTTCCTGGACTAGCGGAAGCATAGGGAGGGTGGGAGAGACCCAGTACTTC.